What follows describes a single T cell receptor (beta chain). Original processing notes: Reference gene primer amplification yielded estimated nucleated cell counts. Assay used: immunoSEQ multiplex PCR; TCRdb lists only in-frame clones, some missing. The DNA was the basis for D and trimming; V, J and clone size are from that table. The sample has about 54,000 clones, roughly 76% seen once; the top ten hold approximately 5.7%. The data were obtained in a study of blood T cell repertoires in COVID-19. Study overall: Collection of acute and convalescent COVID-19 samples took place in the United States, Italy and Spain.

The germline V and J ends were trimmed by 4 bases and 5 bases, with 11 bases remaining between them. CDR1 LNHDA and CDR2 SQIVND come from the germline V gene (reference sequence). The CDR3 has 13 residues. This chain connects TRBV19 to TRBJ2-5; D is perhaps TRBD2 (6 bases). This TCR came from a woman aged 60-70 years with acute or convalescent COVID-19. The sample consisted of peripheral blood. Here the CDR3 reads CASSRPGGETQYF. CDR3 nucleotides: TGTGCCAGTAGTAGGCCTGGGGGGGAGACCCAGTACTTC. The full variable domain, rest sourced from reference TRBV19 and TRBJ2-5, is DGGITQSPKYLFRKEGQNVTLSCEQNLNHDAMYWYRQDPGQGLRLIYYSQIVNDFQKGDIAEGYSVSREKKESFPLTVTSAQKNPTAFYLCASSRPGGETQYFGPGTRLLVL.